This TCR beta chain was identified during a study of blood T cell repertoires in COVID-19 (dated by TCRdb to the early 2020s). Context from the whole study: Samples from collaborators originated in the United States, Italy and Spain and spanned both the acute and convalescent phases of COVID-19. Deeply sampled blood TCRbeta repertoires from subjects exposed to, actively infected with, or recovered from COVID-19 were included in the dataset. The prospective study material was composed of cDNA or gDNA derived from T cells, B-cell-depleted T cells, or PBMCs. Samples came from the ongoing ImmuneRACE study (first 160 participants) plus 1,254 subjects from 6 global collaborators. The sample metadata nearly always contained a de-identified subject ID, COVID-19 status, age in years and sex. The repertoires were released in a freely available public database meant as a resource for research on the immune response to SARS-CoV-2. HLA class I and class II types, where available, came from metadata supplied by the sample provider rather than from assay-based typing. Broader findings and caveats from the paper: Clinical and demographic metadata were provided uncurated, with the amount varying by source and participant.

Each collaborating institution followed its own protocols to collect whole blood in K2EDTA tubes. For TCRbeta analysis, collaborator samples were shipped as frozen whole blood, as isolated PBMCs, or as DNA extracted from either sample type. For this clone: Its antigen is currently not known. Base qualities are not recorded, but no much larger clone differs from it by a single base.

From its cysteine to its phenylalanine, the CDR3 spans 17 amino acids. Solely the CDR3 DNA is kept, with 51 bases framed from the first base. The junction shows trimming of 4 bases on V and 5 bases on J, and the gene matches do not reach 14 bases of it. TCRbeta CDR3 regions were amplified from genomic DNA using the immunoSEQ Assay, a bias-controlled multiplex PCR. The study's own analysis went as follows. Within the assay, amplification of reference gene primers was used to estimate how many nucleated cells each sample contained. Sequence reads were collapsed and filtered to measure the absolute abundance of every unique TCRbeta CDR3 rearrangement. Productive Simpson clonality was computed per sample as the square root of Simpson's diversity index over productive rearrangements. The source is immuneACCESS, and TCRdb retained only in-frame sequences with V and J called. Part of the clones is not carried over; for the studies checked, unresolved V genes explain less than half of this, and the remainder is unexplained. V, J and clone size derive from that table, while D and trimming were established from the DNA sequence. The sample records some 97,000 clones, around four fifths of which are singletons. Of the sample, around an eighth falls within the top ten clones.

The specimen sequenced was peripheral blood. Rearrangement joined TRBV23-1 to TRBJ2-7; TRBD1 matches 10 bases in the middle. TRBV23-1 has ORF status, its function being uncertain. The clonotype comes from a man aged 50 to 59 with active or convalescent COVID-19. The CDR3: CASSPGTGDKGSHEQYF. The nucleotide sequence is TGCGCCAGCAGTCCCGGGACAGGGGATAAGGGGAGCCACGAGCAGTACTTC.